Listed below are T cell receptor beta chains from one sample, sequenced in a study of T cell responses to AZD1222 COVID-19 vaccine. Sequencing used immunoSEQ multiplex PCR; TCRdb keeps in-frame clones, though not all of them. This table has roughly 150,000 clones, around 93% appearing once. The material sequenced was peripheral blood, taken on day 0 of AZD1222 vaccination. All receptors come from an adult in good health. Both conserved end residues are part of each CDR3. The D gene is left open where the match is weak. The size entry is marked missing in some rows and otherwise reads once, few, many or a size class.

V	length	D	J	size	CDR3	DNA
TRBV5-1	15	TRBD2	TRBJ2-3	few	CASRPGLAATDTQYF	TGCGCCAGCAGACCCGGACTAGCGGCCACAGATACGCAGTATTTT
TRBV11-3	14	NA	TRBJ2-7	NA	CASARGLSSYEQYF	TGTGCCAGCGCCAGGGGACTCAGCTCCTACGAGCAGTACTTC
TRBV2	16	TRBD1	TRBJ1-2	NA	CASSESGRGANYGYTF	TGTGCCAGCAGTGAATCCGGCAGGGGGGCCAACTATGGCTACACCTTC
TRBV18	13	TRBD2	TRBJ2-7	once	CASSPTREGEQYF	TGTGCCAGCTCACCAACCCGGGAGGGAGAGCAGTACTTC
TRBV5-1	14	TRBD1	TRBJ2-3	NA	CASSPTGSTDTQYF	TGCGCCAGCAGCCCGACAGGGAGCACAGATACGCAGTATTTT
TRBV7-2	15	NA	TRBJ2-3	once	CASQRQGGTTDTQYF	TGTGCCAGCCAACGCCAGGGGGGGACCACAGATACGCAGTATTTT
TRBV10-3	13	TRBD1	TRBJ2-7	NA	CAISPGQGYEQYF	TGTGCCATCAGTCCGGGACAGGGGTACGAGCAGTACTTC
TRBV5-1	15	TRBD1	TRBJ2-7	NA	CASSLDRQGPYEQYF	TGCGCCAGCAGCTTGGATAGACAGGGTCCCTACGAGCAGTACTTC
TRBV28	15	TRBD2	TRBJ2-7	NA	CASSPAGLAGVKQYF	TGTGCCAGCAGCCCCGCCGGACTAGCGGGAGTGAAGCAGTACTTC
TRBV7-3	14	TRBD2	TRBJ2-1	once	CASSPTSPYNEQFF	TGTGCCAGCAGCCCGACTAGCCCGTACAATGAGCAGTTCTTC
TRBV7-2	17	NA	TRBJ2-1	NA	CASSLRIGKTSQDEQFF	TGTGCCAGCAGCTTAAGGATCGGCAAAACCTCTCAGGATGAGCAGTTCTTC
TRBV27	15	TRBD1	TRBJ1-5	NA	CASSVGQGTNQPQHF	TGTGCCAGCAGTGTGGGACAGGGGACGAATCAGCCCCAGCATTTT
TRBV28	17	NA	TRBJ1-6	NA	CASSSLKGRSYNSPLHF	TGTGCCAGCAGTTCCCTGAAGGGGAGGTCCTATAATTCACCCCTCCACTTT
TRBV24-1	16	NA	TRBJ2-1	NA	CATSGSGHRSYNEQFF	TGTGCCACCAGTGGTAGCGGACACCGCTCCTACAATGAGCAGTTCTTC
TRBV3-1/TRBV3-2	16	NA	TRBJ2-3	NA	CASSQAKGLDGDTQYF	TGTGCCAGCAGCCAAGCAAAAGGCCTTGATGGAGATACGCAGTATTTT
TRBV28	18	TRBD1	TRBJ1-1	NA	CASSLWWQGGPENAEAFF	TGTGCCAGCAGTTTATGGTGGCAGGGGGGCCCGGAGAACGCTGAAGCTTTCTTT